This entry concerns a single T cell receptor beta chain. The data were taken from a study of blood T cell repertoires in COVID-19. Overall study context: The United States, Italy and Spain provided the acute and convalescent COVID-19 samples. From T cells, B-cell-depleted T cells, or PBMCs came the material, which was cDNA or gDNA.

The CDR3 consists of 15 residues. The germline CDR1 and CDR2 sequences are SGHRS and YFSETQ. J was trimmed by 5 bases and V by 5 bases; bases with no gene match: 7. In the authors' workflow: Nucleated cell number was recorded as an estimate derived from reference gene primer amplification. Assay: immunoSEQ multiplex PCR; the TCRdb copy retains only in-frame clones and omits some. V and J calls and clone size are copied from that table; D and trimming were computed from the DNA. In the table there are 200,000 to 300,000 clones, 84% of which are singletons. This sequence originates from a human donor in a cohort sampled during active COVID-19. The sequencing input was peripheral blood. This rearrangement joins TRBV5-1 to TRBJ1-4; TRBD1 matches 9 bases. The CDR3 loop reads CASSSQGQGNEKLFF. The CDR3 region has the DNA TGCGCCAGCAGTTCCCAGGGACAGGGAAATGAAAAACTGTTTTTT.